These 32 T cell receptor beta chains originate from one sample sequenced in a study of blood T cells in healthy people across ages. The use of a sample-barcoded 5' primer and a J-beta primer mix characterized a second PCR of about 7 to 12 cycles. TCRdb analysed the 5' RACE reads with MiXCR anew, one entry per CDR3 protein. The sample lists 1.5 million to 1.9 million distinct CDR3 sequences; around 40% were seen once. Sample: blood. The source is a woman aged 18-29 years in good health.

The V gene is TRBV10-3, the J gene TRBJ1-2; 7 nucleotides align to TRBD1. The V segment lost 2 bases and the J segment 6 bases; nucleotides outside the gene matches: 12. CDR1 and CDR2 (germline): ENHRY, SYGVKD. The CDR3 spans 16 residues. CDR3 in amino acids: CAISEPPTGFVHGYTF. As DNA, the CDR3 is TGTGCCATCAGTGAGCCACCGACAGGGTTTGTGCATGGCTACACCTTC.

This clonotype was picked up a small number of times. The rearrangement links TRBV20-1 to TRBJ1-4; D is unclear. Germline V gene sequence: CDR1 DFQATT, CDR2 SNEGSKA (reference sequence). Trimming removed 7 bases at V and 8 bases at J, with 17 bases between. The CDR3 covers 13 residues. CDR3 residues: CSVTPRSGEKLFF. The CDR3 region has the DNA TGCAGTGTTACGCCCCGCAGCGGGGAAAAACTGTTTTTT.

The table lists this clonotype with a few counts. Here the CDR3 reads CASSVEPSPYNEQFF. In DNA form, the CDR3 reads TGTGCCAGCAGCGTAGAGCCGAGCCCCTACAATGAGCAGTTCTTC. The chain has TRBV9 and TRBJ2-1; D remains unclear. The CDR3 runs to 15 residues. CDR1 is SGDLS, CDR2 YYNGEE, per germline. V gave up 0 bases and J gave up 2 bases, with 9 bases separating them. Full variable domain (rest looked up from reference TRBV9 and TRBJ2-1): DSGVTQTPKHLITATGQRVTLRCSPRSGDLSVYWYQQSLDQGLQFLIQYYNGEERAKGNILERFSAQQFPDLHSELNLSSLELGDSALYFCASSVEPSPYNEQFFGPGTRLTVL.

This clonotype was observed a few times. The chain is built from TRBV20-1 and TRBJ2-1; 8 bases are shared with TRBD2. The CDR3 is made up of 18 amino acids. Germline CDR1 and CDR2: DFQATT and SNEGSKA (reference sequence). J lost 0 bases, V lost 0 bases, and 10 bases had no gene match. The CDR3 loop reads CSARDLRPSGYSYNEQFF. The CDR3 coding sequence is TGCAGTGCTAGAGATCTTCGGCCTAGCGGGTACTCCTACAATGAGCAGTTCTTC.

The chain couples TRBV2 to TRBJ1-1; D not certain. Germline-derived CDR1 and CDR2 are SNHLY and FYNNEI. Trimming removed 7 bases from V and 1 base from J, with 10 bases in between. The CDR3 has 13 residues. The CDR3 is CASTADGNTEAFF. The CDR3 DNA is TGTGCCAGCACTGCGGACGGGAACACTGAAGCTTTCTTT.

The chain couples TRBV3-1 to TRBJ1-1; a weak D match, TRBD1 (6 bases). Trimming took 6 bases from V and 1 from J, leaving 15 bases between them. The CDR3 length is 15 residues. Germline V lookup: CDR1 LGHDT, CDR2 YNNKEL (reference sequence). The CDR3 is CASSRRGAKNTEAFF. DNA for the CDR3: TGTGCCAGCAGTCGGCGGGGGGCGAAGAACACTGAAGCTTTCTTT.

With regard to this clonotype: At one of its ends the junction is not consistent with the germline gene, which may arise from a read error. This sequence joins TRBV3-1 and TRBJ2-7; unclear D gene. Looked up from germline, CDR1 is LGHDT and CDR2 is YNNKEL (reference sequence). This CDR3 region has 15 residues. The CDR3 DNA reads as TGTGCCAGCGGCCAAGATGTCAGTAACTCCTACGAGCAGTACTTC. Its translation: CASGQDVSNSYEQYF.

The rearrangement joins TRBV25-1 to TRBJ1-2; D is undetermined. CDR1 is MGHDK, CDR2 SYGVNS, per germline. This CDR3 is 14 amino acids long. Trimming shortened V by 3 bases and J by 8 bases, and 16 bases separated the two germline ends. The CDR3 sequence is CASSDPGTRGGYTF. CDR3 sequence (DNA): TGTGCCAGCAGTGACCCGGGAACCCGAGGGGGCTACACCTTC.

The rearrangement links TRBV27 to TRBJ2-5, with 12 bases identical to TRBD2. The CDR3 contains 16 residues. CDR1 is MNHEY, CDR2 SMNVEV, per germline (reference sequence). Germline trimming cut 5 bases from V and 4 bases from J; bases unmatched to any gene: 8. CDR3 coding DNA: TGTGCCAGCAGTCCCCTTCTAGCGGGAGGGTCAGAGACCCAGTACTTC. Translation: CASSPLLAGGSETQYF.

The V and J genes are TRBV5-1 and TRBJ2-1, with a possible D match to TRBD1 (6 bases). V was cut by 0 bases and J by 4 bases, with 11 bases left in between. The CDR3 runs to 15 residues. The germline V gene encodes CDR1 SGHRS and CDR2 YFSETQ. CDR3 protein: CASSLGGQLYNEQFF. CDR3 nucleotides: TGCGCCAGCAGCTTGGGTGGACAGTTGTACAATGAGCAGTTCTTC.

In this sample, this clonotype turned up a few times. This sequence joins TRBV7-2 and TRBJ2-1; perhaps TRBD1 as D (6 bases). Germline V CDR1 and CDR2: SGHTA, FQGNSA. The CDR3 consists of 15 residues. Trimming shortened V by 3 bases and J by 4 bases, and 13 bases separated the two germline ends. This chain's CDR3 is CASSFVRGRYNEQFF. Written as DNA, the CDR3 is TGTGCCAGCAGCTTCGTCAGGGGAAGGTACAATGAGCAGTTCTTC. Filled out from reference TRBV7-2 and TRBJ2-1, the complete variable domain reads GAGVSQSPSNKVTEKGKDVELRCDPISGHTALYWYRQSLGQGLEFLIYFQGNSAPDKSGLPSDRFSAERTGGSVSTLTIQRTQQEDSAVYLCASSFVRGRYNEQFFGPGTRLTVL.

The chain carries TRBV28 and TRBJ1-4, with TRBD1 as a possible D gene (5 bases). CDR3 length: 18 residues. Germline V lookup: CDR1 MDHEN, CDR2 SYDVKM. V was shortened by 5 bases and J by 0 bases, with 19 bases between the two germline ends. The CDR3 loop reads CASSPVSGAATTNEKLFF. For the CDR3, the DNA is TGTGCCAGCAGTCCGGTGAGCGGGGCGGCAACAACTAATGAAAAACTGTTTTTT.

The chain carries TRBV24-1 and TRBJ2-1, with D possibly TRBD2 on 6 matching bases. The CDR3 covers 14 residues. Trimming removed 5 bases at V and 4 bases at J, with 11 bases between. Germline CDR1 is KGHDR and CDR2 is SFDVKD. The CDR3 protein is CATSVSSGYNEQFF. In DNA, the CDR3 is TGTGCCACCAGTGTTAGTAGCGGATACAATGAGCAGTTCTTC.

This clonotype has a count of ten or more. V usage is TRBV12-3 or TRBV12-4 and J usage is TRBJ1-1, with 7 bases matching TRBD1. V dropped 3 bases and J dropped 5; count of bases not matched to a gene: 3. CDR3 size: 13 residues. The chain's CDR3 is CASSFQGGTEAFF. Written as DNA, the CDR3 is TGTGCCAGCAGTTTTCAGGGGGGGACTGAAGCTTTCTTT.

This clonotype was detected only a few times. The V gene is TRBV7-2, the J gene TRBJ2-7; D unresolved. From germline, CDR1 is SGHTA and CDR2 FQGNSA. This CDR3 is built from 12 residues. The ends were cut back, 4 bases at V and 6 bases at J, with 10 bases in the middle. The CDR3 nucleotides are TGTGCCAGCAGCTCGACGTTTATCGAGCAGTACTTC. Encoded protein: CASSSTFIEQYF.

This clonotype was seen more than once but under ten times. The chain joins TRBV7-2 to TRBJ2-7; TRBD2 is a possible D gene (6 bases). Trimming cost V 5 bases and J 0 bases, with 11 bases left between them. CDR3 size: 14 residues. Germline CDR1 and CDR2: SGHTA and FQGNSA. The CDR3 protein is CASSNSGFSYEQYF. In DNA form, the CDR3 reads TGTGCCAGCAGCAATAGCGGATTCTCCTACGAGCAGTACTTC.

This clonotype has only a few counts. This chain links TRBV5-1 with TRBJ2-7, with TRBD2 matching over 7 bases. The CDR3 contains 15 residues. The germline V gene encodes CDR1 SGHRS and CDR2 YFSETQ. Losses at the gene ends were 0 bases for V and 3 bases for J; bases not matched to a gene: 6. This chain's CDR3 is CASSLVAGEDYEQYF. CDR3 nucleotides: TGCGCCAGCAGCTTGGTTGCGGGAGAGGACTACGAGCAGTACTTC.

This clonotype was counted ten times or more. The chain employs TRBV20-1 and TRBJ2-3; weak D call: TRBD2 (5 bases). Trimming removed 6 bases from V and 0 bases from J, with 16 bases in between. The CDR3 has 15 amino acids. Germline V lookup: CDR1 DFQATT, CDR2 SNEGSKA (reference sequence). DNA of the CDR3: TGCAGTGCAAAGACCCACGGCGGGAGCACAGATACGCAGTATTTT. This codes for CSAKTHGGSTDTQYF.

This chain uses TRBV3-1 with TRBJ1-2; 9 positions agree with TRBD1. The length of the CDR3 is 15 residues. CDR1 LGHDT and CDR2 YNNKEL come from the germline V gene (reference sequence). Losses at the gene ends were 6 bases for V and 4 bases for J; bases not matched to a gene: 9. The CDR3 DNA is TGTGCCAGCAGTCCCGGGACAGGGCTGGTCTATGGCTACACCTTC. Amino acid sequence: CASSPGTGLVYGYTF.

The chain employs TRBV7-2 and TRBJ1-1; D is unclear. The CDR3 consists of 13 residues. V was cut by 5 bases and J by 7 bases, with 14 bases left in between. The V gene's germline CDR1 is SGHTA and CDR2 FQGNSA. The CDR3 region is CASSTRRTREAFF. The DNA for the CDR3 is TGTGCCAGCAGCACGCGACGGACCCGTGAAGCTTTCTTT.

The rearrangement links TRBV12-3 or TRBV12-4 to TRBJ2-1; D might be TRBD1 (6 bases). The CDR3 length is 14 residues. V lost 3 bases, J lost 9 bases, and 15 bases lay in between. CDR3 residues: CASSLGGGVGEQFF. CDR3 in DNA: TGTGCCAGCAGTTTGGGTGGGGGCGTGGGTGAGCAGTTCTTC.

The chain recombines TRBV29-1 with TRBJ1-4; possible D gene TRBD1, 5 bases. Germline V gene lookup returns CDR1 SQVTM and CDR2 ANQGSEA. The CDR3 covers 13 residues. V lost 8 bases and J lost 5, with 15 bases in between. CDR3 loop: CSNAEGRNEKLFF. The CDR3 region has the DNA TGCAGCAACGCAGAGGGGAGGAATGAAAAACTGTTTTTT.

In this sample, this clonotype turned up a few times. The CDR3 loop reads CASRPRLADEQFF. As DNA, the CDR3 is TGTGCCAGCAGACCGAGACTAGCCGATGAGCAGTTCTTC. The V and J genes are TRBV12-3 or TRBV12-4 and TRBJ2-1; 7 bases are shared with TRBD2. J lost 8 bases, V lost 6 bases, and 7 bases had no gene match. The CDR3 sequence is 13 residues long.

There are a few counts of this clonotype. In nucleotides, the CDR3 is TGCGCCAGCAGCCAAGAAACAGCTAACTATGGCTACACCTTC. It specifies CASSQETANYGYTF. The gene calls are TRBV4-1 and TRBJ1-2; D is unresolved. Trimming took 0 bases from V and 0 from J, leaving 5 bases between them. Germline V gives CDR1 MGHRA, CDR2 YSYEKL. CDR3 length: 14 residues.

CDR3 DNA: TGTGCCAGCAGACCGGTGGGGGGCGCAGATACGCAGTATTTT. Translating it yields CASRPVGGADTQYF. This chain links TRBV12-3 or TRBV12-4 with TRBJ2-3, with D perhaps matching TRBD1 or TRBD2 (6 bases each). Trimming pared 6 bases from V and 4 bases from J, leaving 14 bases between. This CDR3 comprises 14 residues.

This chain links TRBV6-2 or TRBV6-3 with TRBJ2-1, with D perhaps TRBD2 (5 bases). The germline V gene encodes CDR1 MNHEY and CDR2 SVGEGT. V shed 5 bases and J shed 7 bases, with 21 bases lying between them. The CDR3 covers 16 residues. The chain's CDR3 is CASSPSHGNVKNEQFF. The CDR3 region has the DNA TGTGCCAGCAGTCCCTCCCACGGGAACGTTAAAAATGAGCAGTTCTTC.

The chain employs TRBV6-5 and TRBJ2-3; weak D call: TRBD1 (5 bases). This CDR3 is built from 15 residues. With 5 bases removed from V and 2 bases from J, the gap between germline ends came to 14 bases. The germline CDR1 and CDR2 sequences are MNHEY and SVGAGI. CDR3 protein: CASSLQGPTTDTQYF. CDR3 DNA sequence: TGTGCCAGCAGTCTGCAGGGCCCCACCACAGATACGCAGTATTTT.

This clonotype was recorded only once. This clone may be a read error of a much larger clone one base away. V usage is TRBV5-6 and J usage is TRBJ2-7; TRBD2 agrees at 7 bases. With V trimmed by 6 bases and J by 7 bases, 16 bases remained unmatched. The CDR3 is 15 residues long. The germline V gene has CDR1 SGHDT and CDR2 YYEEEE. The CDR3 sequence: CASTRNSGSYNEQYF. The CDR3 bases are TGTGCCAGCACCCGCAATAGCGGGTCCTACAATGAGCAGTACTTC.

This clonotype was observed many times. The V call is TRBV12-3 or TRBV12-4, the J call TRBJ2-1; D tentatively reads TRBD1 or TRBD2 (5 bases each). This CDR3 comprises 14 residues. Deletions cut 3 bases from V and 1 base from J, with 7 bases between. CDR3 sequence reads: CASSFEGSYNEQFF. CDR3 DNA sequence: TGTGCCAGCAGTTTTGAGGGGTCCTACAATGAGCAGTTCTTC.

This clonotype showed up just a few times. This chain joins TRBV4-1 and TRBJ2-7, with 7 positions matching TRBD2. The V segment lost 4 bases and the J segment 4 bases; nucleotides outside the gene matches: 10. The CDR3 sequence is 15 residues long. Germline CDR1 MGHRA, CDR2 YSYEKL. The CDR3 protein is CASSRSSGLPYEQYF. The CDR3, as DNA: TGCGCCAGCAGCCGTAGTAGCGGGCTACCTTACGAGCAGTACTTC.

The chain joins TRBV7-9 to TRBJ1-4; tentatively, D is TRBD1 (5 bases). Per germline, CDR1 SEHNR and CDR2 FQNEAQ (reference sequence). CDR3 length: 16 amino acids. V dropped 5 bases and J dropped 8 bases, with 21 bases sitting between them. The CDR3: CASSARTQGGSEKLFF. CDR3 nucleotide sequence: TGTGCCAGCAGCGCGAGGACCCAGGGAGGAAGCGAAAAACTGTTTTTT. The variable domain in full, with the rest retrieved from reference TRBV7-9 and TRBJ1-4, is DTGVSQNPRHKITKRGQNVTFRCDPISEHNRLYWYRQTLGQGPEFLTYFQNEAQLEKSRLLSDRFSAERPKGSFSTLEIQRTEQGDSAMYLCASSARTQGGSEKLFFGSGTQLSVL.

This clonotype was seen a single time. A read error may produce the germline difference seen at one junction end. The chain has TRBV7-9 and TRBJ2-5; no clear D gene. This CDR3 comprises 11 residues. Germline V gene lookup returns CDR1 SEHNR and CDR2 FQNEAQ (reference sequence). Here the CDR3 DNA reads TGTGTCAGCAGCGTCATAGAGACCCAGTACTTC. This gives the protein CVSSVIETQYF.